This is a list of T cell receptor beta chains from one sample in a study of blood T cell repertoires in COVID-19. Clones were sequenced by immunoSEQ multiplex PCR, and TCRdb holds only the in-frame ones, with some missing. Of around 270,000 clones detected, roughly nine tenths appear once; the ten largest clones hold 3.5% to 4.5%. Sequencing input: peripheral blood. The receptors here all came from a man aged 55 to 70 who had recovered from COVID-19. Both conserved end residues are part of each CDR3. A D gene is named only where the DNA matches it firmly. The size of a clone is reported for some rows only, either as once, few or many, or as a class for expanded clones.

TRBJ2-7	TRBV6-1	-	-	CASSEVYSPSEQYF	TGTGCCAGCAGTGAAGTCTACAGTCCTTCCGAGCAGTACTTC
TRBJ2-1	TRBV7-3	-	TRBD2	CASSLVASGAYSYNEQFF	TGTGCCAGCAGCTTAGTGGCTAGCGGGGCCTACTCCTACAATGAGCAGTTCTTC
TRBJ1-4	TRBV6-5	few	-	CASSYGRGEKLFF	TGTGCCAGCAGTTACGGAAGGGGTGAAAAACTGTTTTTT
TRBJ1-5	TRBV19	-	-	CASTVQDFSNQPQHF	TGTGCCAGTACCGTCCAGGACTTTAGCAATCAGCCCCAGCATTTT
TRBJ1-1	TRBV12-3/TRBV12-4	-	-	CASSFFTESEAFF	TGTGCCAGCAGTTTTTTTACAGAGTCTGAAGCTTTCTTT
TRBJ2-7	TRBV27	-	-	CASSLSFTYSSYEQYF	TGTGCCAGCAGTTTATCGTTCACCTATTCCTCCTACGAGCAGTACTTC
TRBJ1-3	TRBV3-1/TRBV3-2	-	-	CASTHAAVPGNTIYF	TGTGCCAGCACTCATGCGGCAGTCCCCGGAAACACCATATATTTT
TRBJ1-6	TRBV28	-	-	CASSVRVSYNSPLHF	TGTGCCAGCAGTGTGAGGGTTTCCTATAATTCACCCCTCCACTTT
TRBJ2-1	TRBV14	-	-	CASSQAGSGVEQFF	TGTGCCAGCAGCCAAGCAGGATCAGGGGTTGAGCAGTTCTTC
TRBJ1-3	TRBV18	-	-	CASSPLATGNSGNTIYF	TGTGCCAGCTCACCACTGGCCACAGGAAACTCTGGAAACACCATATATTTT
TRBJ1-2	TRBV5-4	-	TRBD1	CASSLLQGDNYGYTF	TGTGCCAGCAGCTTGCTCCAGGGGGATAACTATGGCTACACCTTC
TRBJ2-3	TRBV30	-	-	CAWSKGGGAITDTQYF	TGTGCCTGGAGTAAGGGTGGCGGGGCGATCACAGATACGCAGTATTTT
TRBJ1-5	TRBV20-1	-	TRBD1	CSASRRGQPHQPQHF	TGCAGTGCTAGTCGTAGGGGACAGCCGCATCAGCCCCAGCATTTT
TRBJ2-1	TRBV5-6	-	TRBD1	CASSTGQAWSSYNEQFF	TGTGCCAGCAGCACCGGACAGGCTTGGAGCTCCTACAATGAGCAGTTCTTC
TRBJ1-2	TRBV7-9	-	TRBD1	CASSTPGQGVGYTF	TGTGCCAGCAGCACACCGGGACAGGGGGTTGGCTACACCTTC
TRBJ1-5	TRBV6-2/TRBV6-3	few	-	CASSYSGRGYHQPQHF	TGTGCCAGCAGTTACTCGGGCAGGGGTTATCATCAGCCCCAGCATTTT
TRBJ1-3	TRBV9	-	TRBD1	CASSALPGQGGLSGNTIYF	TGTGCCAGCAGCGCCCTCCCGGGACAGGGGGGGCTTTCTGGAAACACCATATATTTT
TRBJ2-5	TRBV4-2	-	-	CASSQDRGKPQYF	TGTGCCAGCAGCCAAGATAGGGGGAAACCCCAGTACTTC
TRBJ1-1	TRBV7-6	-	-	CASSADSQVFSTEAFF	TGTGCCAGCAGCGCGGACAGTCAGGTCTTTAGCACTGAAGCTTTCTTT
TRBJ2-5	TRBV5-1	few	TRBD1	CASSLGLGQKETQYF	TGCGCCAGCAGCTTGGGGCTGGGACAGAAAGAGACCCAGTACTTC
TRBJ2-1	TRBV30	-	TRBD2	CARASGGANEQFF	TGTGCGAGGGCTAGCGGGGGGGCAAATGAGCAGTTCTTC